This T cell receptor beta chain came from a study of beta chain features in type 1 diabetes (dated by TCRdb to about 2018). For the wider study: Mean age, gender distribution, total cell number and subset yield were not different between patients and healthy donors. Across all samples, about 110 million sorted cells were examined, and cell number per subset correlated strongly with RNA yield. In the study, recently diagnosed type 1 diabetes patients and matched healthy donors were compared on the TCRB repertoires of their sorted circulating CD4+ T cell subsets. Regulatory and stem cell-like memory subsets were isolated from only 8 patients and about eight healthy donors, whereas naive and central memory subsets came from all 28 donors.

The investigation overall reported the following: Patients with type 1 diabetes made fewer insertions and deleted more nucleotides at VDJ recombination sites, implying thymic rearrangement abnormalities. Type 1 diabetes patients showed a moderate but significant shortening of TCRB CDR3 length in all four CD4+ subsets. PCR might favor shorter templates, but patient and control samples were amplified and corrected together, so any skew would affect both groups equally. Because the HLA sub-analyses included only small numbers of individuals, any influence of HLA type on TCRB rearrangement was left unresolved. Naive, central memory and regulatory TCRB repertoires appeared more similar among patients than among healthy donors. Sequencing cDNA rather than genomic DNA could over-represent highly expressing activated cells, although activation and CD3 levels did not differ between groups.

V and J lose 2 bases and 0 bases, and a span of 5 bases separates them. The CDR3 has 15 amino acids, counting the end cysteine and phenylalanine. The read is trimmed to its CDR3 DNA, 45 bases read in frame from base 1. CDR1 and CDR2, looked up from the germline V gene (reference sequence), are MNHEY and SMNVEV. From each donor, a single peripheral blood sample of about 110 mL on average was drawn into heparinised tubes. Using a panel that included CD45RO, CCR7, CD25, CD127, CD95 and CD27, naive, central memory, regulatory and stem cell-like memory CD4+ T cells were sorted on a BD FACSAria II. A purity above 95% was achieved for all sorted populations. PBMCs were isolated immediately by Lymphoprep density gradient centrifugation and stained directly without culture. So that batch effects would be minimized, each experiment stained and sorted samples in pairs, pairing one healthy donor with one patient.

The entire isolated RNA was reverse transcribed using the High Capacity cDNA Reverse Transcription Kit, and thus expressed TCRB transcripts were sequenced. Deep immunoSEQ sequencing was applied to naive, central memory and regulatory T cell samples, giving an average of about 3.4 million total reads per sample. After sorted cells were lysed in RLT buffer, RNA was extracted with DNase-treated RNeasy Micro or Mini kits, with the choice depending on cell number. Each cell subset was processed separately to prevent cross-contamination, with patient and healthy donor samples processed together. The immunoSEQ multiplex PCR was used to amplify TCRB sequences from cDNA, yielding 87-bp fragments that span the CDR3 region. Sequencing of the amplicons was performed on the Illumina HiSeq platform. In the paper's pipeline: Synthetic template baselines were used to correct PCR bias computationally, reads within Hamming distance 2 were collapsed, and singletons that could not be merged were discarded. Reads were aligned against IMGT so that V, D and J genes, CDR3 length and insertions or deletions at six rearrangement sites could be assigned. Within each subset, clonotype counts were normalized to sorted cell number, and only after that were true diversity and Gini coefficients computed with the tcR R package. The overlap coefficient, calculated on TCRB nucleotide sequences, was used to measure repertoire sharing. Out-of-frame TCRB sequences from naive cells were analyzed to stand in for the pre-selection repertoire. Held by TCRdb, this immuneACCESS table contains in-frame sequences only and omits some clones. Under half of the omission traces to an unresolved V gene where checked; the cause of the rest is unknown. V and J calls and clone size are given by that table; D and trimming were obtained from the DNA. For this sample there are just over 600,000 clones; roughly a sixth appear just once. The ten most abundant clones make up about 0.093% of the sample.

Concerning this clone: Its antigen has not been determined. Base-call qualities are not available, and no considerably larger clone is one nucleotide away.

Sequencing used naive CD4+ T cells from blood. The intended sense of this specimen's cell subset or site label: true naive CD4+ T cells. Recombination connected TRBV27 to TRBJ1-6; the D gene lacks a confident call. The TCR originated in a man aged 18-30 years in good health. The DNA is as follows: TGTGCCAGCAGTTTAGTGAGCTCCTATAATTCACCCCTCCACTTT. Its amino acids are CASSLVSSYNSPLHF.